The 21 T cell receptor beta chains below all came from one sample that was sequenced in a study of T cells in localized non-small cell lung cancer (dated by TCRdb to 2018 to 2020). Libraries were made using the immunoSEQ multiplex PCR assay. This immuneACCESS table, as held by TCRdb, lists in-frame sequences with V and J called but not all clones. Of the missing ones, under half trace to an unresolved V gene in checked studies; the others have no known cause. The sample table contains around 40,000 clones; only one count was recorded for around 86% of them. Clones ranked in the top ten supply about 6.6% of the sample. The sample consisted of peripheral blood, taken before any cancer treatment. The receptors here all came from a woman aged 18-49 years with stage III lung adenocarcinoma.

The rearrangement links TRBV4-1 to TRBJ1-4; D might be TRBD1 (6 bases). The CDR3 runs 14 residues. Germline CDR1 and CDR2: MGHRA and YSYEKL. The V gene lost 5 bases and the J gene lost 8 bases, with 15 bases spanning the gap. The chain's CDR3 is CASSWDTGLEKLFF. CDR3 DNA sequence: TGCGCCAGCAGCTGGGACACCGGACTCGAAAAACTGTTTTTT.

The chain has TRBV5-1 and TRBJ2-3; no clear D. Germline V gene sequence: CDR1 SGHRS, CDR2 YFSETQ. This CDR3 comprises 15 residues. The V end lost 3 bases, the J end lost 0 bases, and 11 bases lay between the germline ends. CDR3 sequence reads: CASSSKILSTDTQYF. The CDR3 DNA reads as TGCGCCAGCAGCTCTAAGATCCTTAGCACAGATACGCAGTATTTT.

The CDR3 loop reads CASSPSQGVPRPQHF. CDR3 sequence (DNA): TGTGCCAGCAGTCCTTCGCAGGGGGTTCCCCGGCCCCAGCATTTT. The chain uses TRBV6-5 and TRBJ1-5, with 7 bases lining up with TRBD1. The CDR3 is made up of 15 amino acids. Germline V gene lookup returns CDR1 MNHEY and CDR2 SVGAGI. The trim removed 5 bases at V and 9 bases at J, leaving 13 bases unmatched.

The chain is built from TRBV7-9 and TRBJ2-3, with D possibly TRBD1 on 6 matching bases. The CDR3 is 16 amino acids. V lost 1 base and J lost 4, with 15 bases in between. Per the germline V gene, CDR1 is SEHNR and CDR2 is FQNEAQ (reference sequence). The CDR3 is CASSLDIGTRSDTQYF. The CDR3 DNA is TGTGCCAGCAGCTTAGATATCGGGACACGATCAGATACGCAGTATTTT.

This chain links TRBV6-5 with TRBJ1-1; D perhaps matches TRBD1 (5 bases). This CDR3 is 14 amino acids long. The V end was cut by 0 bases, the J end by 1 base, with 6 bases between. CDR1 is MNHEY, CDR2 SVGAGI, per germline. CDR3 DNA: TGTGCCAGCAGTTACTCGGGGGGGAACACTGAAGCTTTCTTT. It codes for CASSYSGGNTEAFF.

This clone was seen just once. The CDR3 loop is CASSFSATQYF. The CDR3 DNA reads as TGTGCCAGCAGCTTCAGTGCGACCCAGTACTTC. The chain joins TRBV5-6 to TRBJ2-5; D ambiguous. V lost 2 bases and J lost 7, with 6 bases in between. There are 11 residues in the CDR3. CDR1 SGHDT and CDR2 YYEEEE come from the germline V gene.

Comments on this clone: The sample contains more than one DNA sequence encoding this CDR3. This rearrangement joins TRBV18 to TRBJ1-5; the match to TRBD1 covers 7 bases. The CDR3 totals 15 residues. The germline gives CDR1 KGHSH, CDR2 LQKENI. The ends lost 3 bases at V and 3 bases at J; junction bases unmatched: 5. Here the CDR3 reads CASSPAGGSNQPQHF. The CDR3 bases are TGTGCCAGCTCACCGGCAGGGGGTTCCAATCAGCCCCAGCATTTT.

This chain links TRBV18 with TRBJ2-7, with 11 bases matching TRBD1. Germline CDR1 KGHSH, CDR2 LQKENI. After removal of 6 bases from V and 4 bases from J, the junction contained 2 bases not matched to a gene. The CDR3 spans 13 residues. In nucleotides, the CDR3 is TGTGCCAGCTCCGGGACAGGGGGTTACGAGCAGTACTTC. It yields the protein CASSGTGGYEQYF.

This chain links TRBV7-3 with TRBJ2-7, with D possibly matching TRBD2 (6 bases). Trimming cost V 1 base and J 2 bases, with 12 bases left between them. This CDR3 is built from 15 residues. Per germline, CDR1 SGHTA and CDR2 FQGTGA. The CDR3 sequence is CASSLSPGGTYEQYF. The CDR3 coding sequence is TGTGCCAGCAGCTTAAGCCCCGGGGGAACCTACGAGCAGTACTTC.

CDR3 nucleotide sequence: TGTGCCTGGAGTGTAGGCTCTGAATACGAGCAGTACTTC. Protein sequence: CAWSVGSEYEQYF. The chain is built from TRBV30 and TRBJ2-7, with no clear D. The CDR3 loop spans 13 amino acids. Trimming pared 0 bases from V and 4 bases from J, leaving 10 bases between. Germline V gene sequence: CDR1 GTSNPN, CDR2 SVGIG (reference sequence).

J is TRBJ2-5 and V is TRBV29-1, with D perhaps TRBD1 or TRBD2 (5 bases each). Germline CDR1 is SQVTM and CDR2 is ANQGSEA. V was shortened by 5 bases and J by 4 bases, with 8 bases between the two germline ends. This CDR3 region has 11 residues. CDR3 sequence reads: CSVIGTETQYF. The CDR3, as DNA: TGCAGCGTTATAGGGACAGAGACCCAGTACTTC.

CDR3 sequence: CASSVSEADNEQFF. The CDR3 coding sequence is TGTGCCAGCAGCGTATCCGAGGCAGACAATGAGCAGTTCTTC. The rearrangement links TRBV9 to TRBJ2-1; the D is unclear. The germline V and J ends were trimmed by 1 base and 5 bases, with 10 bases remaining between them. The length of the CDR3 is 14 residues. Germline CDR1 reads SGDLS; CDR2 reads YYNGEE.

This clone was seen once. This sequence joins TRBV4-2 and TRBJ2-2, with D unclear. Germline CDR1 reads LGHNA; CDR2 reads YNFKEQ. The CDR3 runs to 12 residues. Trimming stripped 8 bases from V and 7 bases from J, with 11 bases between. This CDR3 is CASETPGGELFF. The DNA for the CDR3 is TGTGCCAGCGAGACCCCCGGCGGGGAGCTGTTTTTT.

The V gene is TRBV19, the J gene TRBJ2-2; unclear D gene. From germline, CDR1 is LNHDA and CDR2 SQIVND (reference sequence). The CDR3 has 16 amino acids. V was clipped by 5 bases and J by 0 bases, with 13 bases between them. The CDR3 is CASSVEILANTGELFF. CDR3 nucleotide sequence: TGTGCCAGTAGTGTCGAAATCTTGGCGAACACCGGGGAGCTGTTTTTT.

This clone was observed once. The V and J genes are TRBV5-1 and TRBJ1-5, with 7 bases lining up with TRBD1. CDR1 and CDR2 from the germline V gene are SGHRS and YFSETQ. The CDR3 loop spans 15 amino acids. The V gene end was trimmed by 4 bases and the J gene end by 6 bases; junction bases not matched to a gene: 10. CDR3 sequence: CASSPTGLVGQPQHF. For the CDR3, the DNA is TGCGCCAGCAGCCCGACAGGGTTGGTTGGTCAGCCCCAGCATTTT.

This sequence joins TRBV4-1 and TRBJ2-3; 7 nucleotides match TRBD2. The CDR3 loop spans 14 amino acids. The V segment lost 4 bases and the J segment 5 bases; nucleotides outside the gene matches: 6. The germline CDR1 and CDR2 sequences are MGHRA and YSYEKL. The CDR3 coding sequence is TGCGCCAGCAGCCCTCGTGCGGGGGAAGATACGCAGTATTTT. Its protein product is CASSPRAGEDTQYF.

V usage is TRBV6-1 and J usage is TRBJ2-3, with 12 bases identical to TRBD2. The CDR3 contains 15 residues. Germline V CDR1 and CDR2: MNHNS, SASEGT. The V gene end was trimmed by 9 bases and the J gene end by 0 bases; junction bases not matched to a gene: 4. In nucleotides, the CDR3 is TGTGCCAGTACTAGCGGGGGGACTAGCACAGATACGCAGTATTTT. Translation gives CASTSGGTSTDTQYF.

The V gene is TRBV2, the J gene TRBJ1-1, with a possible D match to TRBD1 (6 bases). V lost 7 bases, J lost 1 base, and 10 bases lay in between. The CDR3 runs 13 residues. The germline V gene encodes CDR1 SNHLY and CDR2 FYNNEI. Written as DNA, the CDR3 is TGTGCCAGCACAGGGGTGGCGAACACTGAAGCTTTCTTT. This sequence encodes CASTGVANTEAFF.

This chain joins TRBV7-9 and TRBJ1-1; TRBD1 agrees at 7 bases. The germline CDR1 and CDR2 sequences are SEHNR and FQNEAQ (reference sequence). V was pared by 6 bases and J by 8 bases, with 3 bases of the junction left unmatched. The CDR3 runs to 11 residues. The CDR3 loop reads CASRVTGEAFF. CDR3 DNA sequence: TGTGCCAGCAGAGTGACAGGGGAAGCTTTCTTT.

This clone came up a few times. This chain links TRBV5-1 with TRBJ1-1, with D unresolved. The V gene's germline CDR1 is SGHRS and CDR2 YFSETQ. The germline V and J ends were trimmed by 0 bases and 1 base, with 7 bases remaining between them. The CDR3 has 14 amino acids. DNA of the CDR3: TGCGCCAGCAGCTTGGAGGGAACGAACACTGAAGCTTTCTTT. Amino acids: CASSLEGTNTEAFF.

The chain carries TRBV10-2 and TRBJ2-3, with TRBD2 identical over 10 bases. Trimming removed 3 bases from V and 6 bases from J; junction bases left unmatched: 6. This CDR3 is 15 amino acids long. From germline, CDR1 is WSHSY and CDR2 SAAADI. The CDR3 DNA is TGCGCCAGCAGTGAAATAGCGGGGGGCAGGGATACGCAGTATTTT. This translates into CASSEIAGGRDTQYF.